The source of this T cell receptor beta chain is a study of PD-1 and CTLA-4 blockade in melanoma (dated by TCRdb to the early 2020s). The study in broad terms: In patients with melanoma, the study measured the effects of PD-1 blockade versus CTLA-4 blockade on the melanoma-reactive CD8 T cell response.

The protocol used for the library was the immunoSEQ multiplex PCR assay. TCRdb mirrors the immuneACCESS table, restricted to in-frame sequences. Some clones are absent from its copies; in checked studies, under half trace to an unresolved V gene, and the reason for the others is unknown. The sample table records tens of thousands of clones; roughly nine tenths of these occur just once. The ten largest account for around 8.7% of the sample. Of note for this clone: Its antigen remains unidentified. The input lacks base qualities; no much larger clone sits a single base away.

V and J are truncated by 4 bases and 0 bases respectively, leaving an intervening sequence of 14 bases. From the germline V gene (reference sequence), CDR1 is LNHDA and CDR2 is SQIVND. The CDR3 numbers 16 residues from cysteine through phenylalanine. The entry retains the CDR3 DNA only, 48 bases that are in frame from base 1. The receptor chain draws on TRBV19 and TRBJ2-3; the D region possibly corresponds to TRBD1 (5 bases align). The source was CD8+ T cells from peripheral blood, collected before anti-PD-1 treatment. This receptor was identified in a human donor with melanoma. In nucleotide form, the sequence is TGTGCCAGTAGTACGAAGGACACCACTAGCACAGATACGCAGTATTTT. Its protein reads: CASSTKDTTSTDTQYF.